This T cell receptor (beta chain) was sequenced in a study of chemoradiotherapy in HPV16-positive cancers. Study results and limitations: Non-HPV-specific T cells did not expand in tumors during treatment, whereas candidate HPV-specific clones and E7-related motifs did.

The CDR3 is 15 amino acids. With 0 bases removed from V and 5 bases from J, the gap between germline ends came to 14 bases. Germline assignment: CDR1 SGHTA and CDR2 FQGNSA. In regard to this clone: Its antigen is still unknown.

Repertoires were sampled repeatedly during chemoradiotherapy. Here immunoSEQ multiplex PCR was the method, and the copy in TCRdb shows in-frame clones only, minus some. The table shows 50,000 to 55,000 clones, with more than 75% occurring only once. The source is a human donor with HPV-associated anogenital cancer. This chain links TRBV7-2 with TRBJ2-7; D gene ambiguous. This sample comprised blood, obtained from a patient who underwent chemoradiotherapy. The CDR3 here is CASSLAIGPTDEQYF. CDR3 in DNA: TGTGCCAGCAGCTTAGCGATAGGACCGACGGACGAGCAGTACTTC.